At least ten counts were recorded for the clone carrying this T cell receptor beta chain. Its cognate antigen is unknown. The CDR3 length is 13 residues. Trimming pared 2 bases from V and 7 bases from J, leaving 10 bases between. Germline-derived CDR1 and CDR2 are SGDLS and YYNGEE. The source of the sample is a study of response to subunit inactivated influenza vaccine. The study's findings and limits: There was a suggestion from the authors that each seasonal influenza vaccination recruits few new T cells.

TCRdb processed the RT-PCR reads anew with MiXCR; each CDR3 protein has one entry. This table has about 190,000 distinct CDR3 sequences, approximately 14% appearing once. The sequence was obtained from a man aged 50-59 years who received an inactivated influenza vaccine. The chain combines TRBV9 with TRBJ2-1, with D maybe TRBD1 (6 bases). Sequencing used CD8+ T cells sorted from PBMCs, obtained around 5 days after vaccination. The DNA for the CDR3 is TGTGCCAGCAGCGTGGACAGCCCTAATGAGCAGTTCTTC. Translating it yields CASSVDSPNEQFF.